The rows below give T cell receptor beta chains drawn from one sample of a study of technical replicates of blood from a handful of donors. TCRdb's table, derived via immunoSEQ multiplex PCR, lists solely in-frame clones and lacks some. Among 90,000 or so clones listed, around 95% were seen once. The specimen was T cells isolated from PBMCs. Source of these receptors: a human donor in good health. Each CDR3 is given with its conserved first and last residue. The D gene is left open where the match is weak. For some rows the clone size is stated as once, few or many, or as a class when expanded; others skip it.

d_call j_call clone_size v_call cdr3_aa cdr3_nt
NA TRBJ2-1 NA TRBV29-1 CSVYSGTTTYNEQFF TGCAGCGTTTATAGCGGAACTACAACCTACAATGAGCAGTTCTTC
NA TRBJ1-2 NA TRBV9 CASSLQWGEGYTF TGTGCCAGCAGCCTCCAATGGGGGGAAGGCTACACCTTC
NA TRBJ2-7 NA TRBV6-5 CASSYREAYEQYF TGTGCCAGCAGTTACCGGGAAGCCTACGAGCAGTACTTC
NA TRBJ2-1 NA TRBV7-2 CASSYGTLLNEQFF TGTGCCAGCAGCTACGGGACTCTGTTAAATGAGCAGTTCTTC
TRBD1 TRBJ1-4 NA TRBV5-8 CASSLAGTGSEKLFF TGTGCCAGCAGCTTGGCCGGGACAGGGAGTGAAAAACTGTTTTTT
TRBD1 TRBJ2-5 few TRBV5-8 CASIFDRGETQYF TGTGCCAGCATATTCGACAGGGGGGAGACCCAGTACTTC
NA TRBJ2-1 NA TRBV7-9 CASSSGLYNEQFF TGTGCCAGCAGCTCCGGACTGTACAATGAGCAGTTCTTC
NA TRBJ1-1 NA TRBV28 CASSLVLEGTEAFF TGTGCCAGCAGTTTAGTACTGGAGGGCACTGAAGCTTTCTTT
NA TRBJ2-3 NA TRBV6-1 CASRETRRDTQYF TGTGCCAGCAGGGAAACTCGGAGAGATACGCAGTATTTT
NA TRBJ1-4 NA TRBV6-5 CASSKTRANEKLFF TGTGCCAGCAGTAAGACCAGGGCTAATGAAAAACTGTTTTTT
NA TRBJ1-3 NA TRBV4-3 CASSQFRGSGNTIYF TGCGCCAGCAGCCAATTTCGGGGCTCTGGAAACACCATATATTTT
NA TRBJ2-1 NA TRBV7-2 CASSPSFEQFF TGTGCCAGCAGCCCGAGTTTTGAGCAGTTCTTC
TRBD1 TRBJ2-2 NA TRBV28 CASRPGTGDTGELFF TGTGCCAGCAGACCCGGGACAGGGGACACCGGGGAGCTGTTTTTT
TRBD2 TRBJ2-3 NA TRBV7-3 CASSLHGRNTDTQYF TGTGCCAGCAGCTTACACGGGAGGAACACAGATACGCAGTATTTT
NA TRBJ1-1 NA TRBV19 CASRDKLNTEAFF TGTGCCAGTAGAGACAAGTTGAACACTGAAGCTTTCTTT
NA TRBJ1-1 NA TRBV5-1 CASSLPGEGTEAFF TGCGCCAGCAGCTTGCCAGGGGAGGGCACTGAAGCTTTCTTT
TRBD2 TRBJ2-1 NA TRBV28 CASSFTSGSPEQFF TGTGCCAGCAGTTTCACTAGCGGGAGCCCTGAGCAGTTCTTC
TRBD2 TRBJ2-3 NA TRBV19 CASSTRLAGITDTQYF TGTGCCAGTAGTACGAGACTAGCGGGAATTACAGATACGCAGTATTTT
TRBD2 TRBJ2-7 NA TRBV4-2 CASSQLLAGALSYEQYF TGTGCCAGCAGCCAACTTCTAGCGGGAGCCCTCTCCTACGAGCAGTACTTC
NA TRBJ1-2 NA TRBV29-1 CSVPTQGSYGYTF TGCAGCGTTCCCACCCAGGGTTCATATGGCTACACCTTC
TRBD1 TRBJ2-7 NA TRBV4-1 CASSQDFFADRPYEQYF TGCGCCAGCAGCCAAGACTTTTTTGCGGACAGGCCCTACGAGCAGTACTTC
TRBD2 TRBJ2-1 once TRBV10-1 CASSGLAGAWNEQFF TGCGCCAGCAGTGGACTAGCGGGAGCTTGGAATGAGCAGTTCTTC
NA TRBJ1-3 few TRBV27 CASSSSQGSGNTIYF TGTGCCAGCAGTTCATCGCAGGGCTCTGGAAACACCATATATTTT
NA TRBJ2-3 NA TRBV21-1 CASSIPRVGRGTDTQYF NA
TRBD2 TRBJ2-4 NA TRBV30 CAFLAGWGDKNIQYF TGTGCCTTTCTAGCGGGATGGGGGGACAAAAACATTCAGTACTTC
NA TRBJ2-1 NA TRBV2 CASSAVTSYNEQFF TGTGCCAGCAGTGCAGTCACTAGCTACAATGAGCAGTTCTTC
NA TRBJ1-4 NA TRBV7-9 CASSSAAVMEKLFF TGTGCCAGCAGCTCTGCAGCCGTGATGGAGAAACTGTTTTTT
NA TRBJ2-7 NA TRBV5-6 CASSLEISRESSYEQYF TGTGCCAGCAGCTTGGAAATTTCTCGGGAGAGCTCCTACGAGCAGTACTTC
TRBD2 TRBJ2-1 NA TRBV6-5 CASTYTGGTYNEQFF TGTGCCAGCACCTATACCGGGGGGACCTACAATGAGCAGTTCTTC
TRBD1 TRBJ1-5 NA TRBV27 CASRLTGGYQPQHF TGTGCCAGCAGACTGACAGGGGGCTATCAGCCCCAGCATTTT
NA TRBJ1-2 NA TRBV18 CASSPLSGLGYGYTF TGTGCCAGCTCACCTCTTTCGGGGTTGGGCTATGGCTACACCTTC
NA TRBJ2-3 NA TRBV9 CASSVVSPDTQYF TGTGCCAGCAGCGTAGTCTCTCCAGATACGCAGTATTTT
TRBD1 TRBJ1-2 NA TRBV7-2 CASPNPGQPNYGYTF TGTGCCAGCCCAAACCCGGGACAGCCTAACTATGGCTACACCTTC
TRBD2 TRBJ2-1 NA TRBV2 CASTLGVAGRNEQFF TGTGCCAGCACCCTGGGGGTAGCGGGCCGCAATGAGCAGTTCTTC
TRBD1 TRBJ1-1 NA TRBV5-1 CASSLRQGKNTEAFF TGCGCCAGCAGCTTGAGACAGGGGAAAAACACTGAAGCTTTCTTT
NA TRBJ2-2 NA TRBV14 CASSFLATGELFF TGTGCCAGCAGCTTTCTAGCGACCGGGGAGCTGTTTTTT
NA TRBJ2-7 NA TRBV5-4 CASSRGAVYEQYF TGTGCCAGCAGCCGGGGGGCGGTTTACGAGCAGTACTTC
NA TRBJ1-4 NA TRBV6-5 CASSHRRQVNEKLFF TGTGCCAGCAGCCACCGCCGTCAGGTTAATGAAAAACTGTTTTTT
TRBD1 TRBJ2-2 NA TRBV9 CASSVSGTGANTGELFF TGTGCCAGCAGCGTTTCCGGGACAGGGGCGAACACCGGGGAGCTGTTTTTT
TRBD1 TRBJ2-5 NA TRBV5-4 CASSSGQVIIQETQYF TGTGCCAGCAGCTCGGGACAGGTCATAATTCAAGAGACCCAGTACTTC
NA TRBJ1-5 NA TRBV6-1 CASSDRNQPQHF TGTGCCAGCAGTGACAGGAATCAGCCCCAGCATTTT